This TCR beta chain came from a study of T-cell reconstitution after alpha-beta-depleted transplantation in children. Unique molecular identifiers were incorporated when the TCRbeta library was constructed. TCRdb redid the calling of the PCR reads with MiXCR, one entry per CDR3 protein. The sample contains 200,000 or so distinct CDR3 sequences, under 8.5% of which appear only once. The sample holds many counts of this clonotype. The antigen remains unidentified. The V gene lost 1 base and the J gene lost 6 bases, with 7 bases spanning the gap. This CDR3 is built from 13 residues. Germline V gene data show CDR1 as SGHKS and CDR2 as YYEKEE (reference sequence). General study results and limits: By about two months after transplant, alpha-beta T cells reportedly arose from several hundred graft clones that had expanded.

The input for sequencing was PBMCs, mostly from graft donor cells, taken 360 days after TCRalphabeta/CD19-depleted stem cell transplant. V is TRBV5-5 and J is TRBJ1-4; unclear D gene. The clonotype was recovered from a male patient aged 2-10 years who had a stem cell transplant for acute myeloid leukemia, so the T cells may come from the graft donor. CDR3 sequence reads: CASSLWPDEKLFF. CDR3 in DNA: TGTGCCAGCAGCTTGTGGCCGGATGAAAAACTGTTTTTT.